The 8 T cell receptor beta chains below all came from one sample that was sequenced in a study of blood T cell repertoires in COVID-19. The repertoire was sequenced with immunoSEQ multiplex PCR; TCRdb's copy has only in-frame clones and lacks some. Of some 200,000 clones listed, around 80% are singletons. The sample was peripheral blood. Receptors were obtained from a woman in her sixties or seventies with acute or convalescent COVID-19.

The J gene is TRBJ2-2, the V gene TRBV6-1; TRBD1 might be the D (5 bases). This CDR3 region has 15 residues. CDR1 MNHNS and CDR2 SASEGT come from the germline V gene. Trimming left V 0 bases short and J 5 bases short, with 10 bases between. Here the CDR3 DNA reads TGTGCCAGCAGTGAAGCGATCGCAGGGACCGGGGAGCTGTTTTTT. It encodes CASSEAIAGTGELFF.

This clone was seen a few times. V gene TRBV11-2 combines with J gene TRBJ2-7; 7 positions match TRBD2. Germline lookup yields CDR1 SGHAT and CDR2 FQNNGV. Trimming at V came to 1 base and at J to 4 bases, leaving 13 bases not matched to a gene. The CDR3 consists of 17 residues. The CDR3 loop reads CASSLGQRETQAYEQYV. The CDR3, as DNA: TGTGCCAGCAGCTTAGGCCAGCGGGAAACTCAAGCATACGAGCAGTACGTC.

The chain couples TRBV6-5 to TRBJ1-2, with 7 bases identical to TRBD1. The CDR3 consists of 13 residues. V dropped 7 bases and J dropped 8; count of bases not matched to a gene: 10. Germline CDR1 and CDR2: MNHEY and SVGAGI. Written as DNA, the CDR3 is TGTGCCAGCAACCCCGGGACAGAGGGAGGCTACACCTTC. It is translated as CASNPGTEGGYTF.

The genes are TRBV3-1 (or the pseudogene TRBV3-2) and TRBJ1-1; possible D gene TRBD1, 6 bases. The CDR3 consists of 15 residues. Between the trimmed V and J ends, which lost 4 bases and 3 bases, there was a span of 15 bases. Germline CDR1 and CDR2: LGHDT and YNNKEL (reference sequence). CDR3 sequence: CASSRPGRGDTEAFF. CDR3 sequence (DNA): TGTGCCAGCAGCCGGCCAGGGAGGGGGGACACTGAAGCTTTCTTT.

The rearrangement links TRBV24-1 to TRBJ2-5; D is perhaps TRBD1 (6 bases). The length of the CDR3 is 16 residues. CDR1 and CDR2 from the germline V gene are KGHDR and SFDVKD. V lost 3 bases and J lost 0, with 13 bases in between. The CDR3 sequence: CATSDPNTGYQETQYF. DNA of the CDR3: TGTGCCACCAGTGATCCCAATACAGGGTACCAAGAGACCCAGTACTTC.

The rearrangement uses TRBV2 and TRBJ2-5, with no clear D. The germline gives CDR1 SNHLY, CDR2 FYNNEI. CDR3 size: 13 residues. With 2 bases removed from V and 2 bases from J, the gap between germline ends came to 6 bases. In DNA, the CDR3 is TGTGCCAGCAGTGAAATACAGCAAGAGACCCAGTACTTC. Translated, it gives CASSEIQQETQYF.

The CDR3 reads CASSLPPLYNEQFF. The DNA of the CDR3 is TGTGCCAGCAGCTTACCACCACTCTACAATGAGCAGTTCTTC. The V gene is TRBV7-2, the J gene TRBJ2-1; D unresolved. The ends were cut back, 2 bases at V and 3 bases at J, with 8 bases in the middle. The CDR3 consists of 14 residues. Germline CDR1 SGHTA, CDR2 FQGNSA.

This chain connects TRBV5-1 to TRBJ1-2; D ambiguous. V was clipped by 0 bases and J by 9 bases, with 12 bases between them. This CDR3 is built from 13 residues. From germline, CDR1 is SGHRS and CDR2 YFSETQ. The chain's CDR3 is CASSLGQEVRYTF. The CDR3, as DNA: TGCGCCAGCAGCTTGGGGCAGGAGGTTCGCTACACCTTC. Full variable domain (rest looked up from reference TRBV5-1 and TRBJ1-2): KAGVTQTPRYLIKTRGQQVTLSCSPISGHRSVSWYQQTPGQGLQFLFEYFSETQRNKGNFPGRFSGRQFSNSRSEMNVSTLELGDSALYLCASSLGQEVRYTFGSGTRLTVV.